A single sample gave rise to the 23 T cell receptor beta chains below, sequenced in a study of blood T cell repertoires in COVID-19. The repertoire was sequenced with immunoSEQ multiplex PCR; TCRdb's copy has only in-frame clones and lacks some. The repertoire includes under 200,000 clones, about four fifths of them detected once, and 6.5% sits in the top ten. Sequencing used peripheral blood. The source of these receptors is a man between 65 and 85 years old with active or convalescent COVID-19.

The CDR3: CASLMNTEAFF. In DNA form, the CDR3 reads TGTGCCAGCTTAATGAACACTGAAGCTTTCTTT. V usage is TRBV12-3 or TRBV12-4 and J usage is TRBJ1-1, with D unresolved. The ends were cut back, 8 bases at V and 0 bases at J, with 4 bases in the middle. The CDR3 length is 11 residues.

This chain links TRBV2 with TRBJ1-2, with 10 positions matching TRBD1. V shed 6 bases and J 7 bases; nucleotides not matched to a gene: 11. The CDR3 is 15 amino acids. CDR1 SNHLY and CDR2 FYNNEI come from the germline V gene. The CDR3 loop is CASRGGGTGVGGYTF. The CDR3 bases are TGTGCCAGCAGAGGCGGCGGGACAGGGGTTGGTGGCTACACCTTC.

A single count supports this clone. The chain recombines TRBV18 with TRBJ2-5; TRBD1 aligns across 7 bases. CDR1 and CDR2 (germline): KGHSH, LQKENI. The length of the CDR3 is 14 residues. The V and J ends lost 3 bases and 3 bases, in that order; junction bases with no gene match: 4. The CDR3 sequence: CASSPQGGEETQYF. The CDR3 nucleotides read TGTGCCAGCTCACCGCAAGGGGGCGAAGAGACCCAGTACTTC.

The chain links TRBV6-4 to TRBJ1-2; D may be TRBD1 (5 bases). Trimming took 2 bases from V and 0 from J, leaving 7 bases between them. The germline CDR1 and CDR2 sequences are MRHNA and SNTAGT. The CDR3 loop spans 14 amino acids. The CDR3 spells CASSDGHTNYGYTF. The DNA of the CDR3 is TGTGCCAGCAGTGACGGACATACTAACTATGGCTACACCTTC.

Only one count was recorded for this clone. V and J are TRBV19 and TRBJ2-3, with D possibly TRBD2 on 6 matching bases. Trimming cost V 0 bases and J 7 bases, with 8 bases left between them. CDR1 is LNHDA, CDR2 SQIVND, per germline (reference sequence). This CDR3 contains 13 residues. The CDR3, as DNA: TGTGCCAGTAGTATAGAGGGGGGAAATACGCAGTATTTT. Amino acid sequence: CASSIEGGNTQYF. The complete variable domain, with remaining parts taken from reference TRBV19 and TRBJ2-3, reads DGGITQSPKYLFRKEGQNVTLSCEQNLNHDAMYWYRQDPGQGLRLIYYSQIVNDFQKGDIAEGYSVSREKKESFPLTVTSAQKNPTAFYLCASSIEGGNTQYFGPGTRLTVL.

The V call is TRBV30, the J call TRBJ2-1; 9 bases agree with TRBD2. J was trimmed by 5 bases and V by 2 bases; bases with no gene match: 4. Germline CDR1 and CDR2: GTSNPN and SVGIG (reference sequence). The CDR3 is 14 amino acids. CDR3 sequence reads: CAWSKGLAHNEQFF. The CDR3 bases are TGTGCCTGGAGTAAGGGACTAGCACACAATGAGCAGTTCTTC.

In its sample, this clone was seen a few times. V is TRBV6-2 or TRBV6-3 and J is TRBJ2-1, with 7 bases identical to TRBD2. Looked up from germline, CDR1 is MNHEY and CDR2 is SVGEGT. Trimming at V came to 6 bases and at J to 10 bases, leaving 9 bases not matched to a gene. The CDR3 covers 13 residues. CDR3: CASSQRSGAEQFF. The CDR3 DNA follows: TGTGCCAGCAGCCAAAGAAGCGGGGCCGAGCAGTTCTTC.

J is TRBJ1-1 and V is TRBV30, with D possibly being TRBD1 (6 bases). The CDR3 runs to 14 residues. Germline values: CDR1 GTSNPN, CDR2 SVGIG (reference sequence). Trimming removed 3 bases from V and 1 base from J, with 12 bases in between. CDR3 region: CAWSGGTPNTEAFF. In DNA form, the CDR3 reads TGTGCCTGGAGCGGGGGGACACCGAACACTGAAGCTTTCTTT.

The V and J genes are TRBV19 and TRBJ2-7; no definite D call. This CDR3 has 14 amino acids. Germline lookup yields CDR1 LNHDA and CDR2 SQIVND (reference sequence). Trimming took off 9 bases at V and 0 bases at J, with 15 bases between the two ends. CDR3 loop: CASRPASVSYEQYF. DNA for the CDR3: TGTGCCAGCCGTCCTGCCAGCGTCTCCTACGAGCAGTACTTC.

The V and J genes are TRBV7-2 and TRBJ1-1; 8 bases fit TRBD1. V dropped 5 bases and J dropped 5; count of bases not matched to a gene: 7. The CDR3 totals 14 residues. Germline values: CDR1 SGHTA, CDR2 FQGNSA. CDR3 bases: TGTGCCAGCAGCGTCGACAGGGGTAGAACTGAAGCTTTCTTT. This gives the protein CASSVDRGRTEAFF.

The chain recombines TRBV30 with TRBJ1-1; D is perhaps TRBD1 (5 bases). CDR3 length: 12 residues. The V end was cut by 6 bases, the J end by 1 base, with 9 bases between. Per germline, CDR1 GTSNPN and CDR2 SVGIG (reference sequence). The CDR3 spells CACNQGNTEAFF. The CDR3 DNA reads TGTGCCTGCAACCAGGGGAACACTGAAGCTTTCTTT.

This chain uses TRBV6-2 or TRBV6-3 with TRBJ1-1, with TRBD1 matching 7 bases. Germline values: CDR1 MNHEY, CDR2 SVGEGT. The CDR3 loop spans 13 amino acids. V shed 4 bases, J shed 7 bases, and the junction held 6 bases outside the gene matches. The CDR3 spells CASSSYRGLEAFF. In nucleotides, the CDR3 is TGTGCCAGCAGTTCGTACAGGGGTCTTGAAGCTTTCTTT.

V usage is TRBV30 and J usage is TRBJ2-3, with D hard to call. Trimming removed 0 bases at V and 2 bases at J, with 15 bases between. The CDR3 contains 16 residues. The germline gives CDR1 GTSNPN, CDR2 SVGIG (reference sequence). The CDR3: CAWSVGFGGATDTQYF. The CDR3 DNA sequence: TGTGCCTGGAGTGTTGGTTTTGGCGGAGCCACAGATACGCAGTATTTT.

The chain has TRBV4-1 and TRBJ2-3; possibly TRBD1 for D (5 bases). Germline values: CDR1 MGHRA, CDR2 YSYEKL. The CDR3 has 14 amino acids. Deletions cut 2 bases from V and 6 bases from J, with 12 bases between. CDR3 residues: CASSQRLGRDTQYF. The CDR3 bases are TGCGCCAGCAGCCAAAGGTTGGGGCGGGATACGCAGTATTTT.

The table lists this clone with a count of one. The V gene is TRBV19, the J gene TRBJ1-5, with D possibly matching TRBD1 (5 bases). The CDR3 is 15 residues long. The germline V gene encodes CDR1 LNHDA and CDR2 SQIVND (reference sequence). Trimming took 9 bases from V and 2 from J, leaving 17 bases between them. This CDR3 reads CASHPVGGGNQPQHF. CDR3 in DNA: TGTGCCAGCCACCCCGTAGGAGGGGGCAATCAGCCCCAGCATTTT.

The chain carries TRBV10-3 and TRBJ2-3; 8 nucleotides match TRBD2. Trimming cost V 0 bases and J 7 bases; bases outside gene matches: 12. The germline CDR1 and CDR2 sequences are ENHRY and SYGVKD. The CDR3 has 17 amino acids. CDR3 sequence (DNA): TGTGCCATCAGTGAGTCCTCTCGTTGGACTAGCCCTAATACGCAGTATTTT. The encoded protein is CAISESSRWTSPNTQYF.

The genes are TRBV5-8 and TRBJ1-2; D perhaps matches TRBD1 (6 bases). V gave up 0 bases and J gave up 6 bases, with 9 bases separating them. The CDR3 extends over 13 amino acids. Per the germline V gene, CDR1 is SGHTS and CDR2 is YDEGEE. CDR3 region: CASSLGTVHGYTF. CDR3 nucleotide sequence: TGTGCCAGCAGCTTGGGGACAGTACATGGCTACACCTTC.

The V gene is TRBV6-1, the J gene TRBJ1-5; 7 nucleotides agree with TRBD1. CDR1 MNHNS and CDR2 SASEGT come from the germline V gene. The CDR3 length is 16 residues. Losses at the gene ends were 4 bases for V and 2 bases for J; bases not matched to a gene: 8. The CDR3 spells CASSGYRGIGNQPQHF. The CDR3 nucleotides read TGTGCCAGCAGTGGATACAGGGGAATAGGCAATCAGCCCCAGCATTTT.

The chain is built from TRBV10-3 and TRBJ2-6; 9 positions match TRBD1. The V gene's germline CDR1 is ENHRY and CDR2 SYGVKD. CDR3 length: 18 residues. V shed 4 bases and J 1 base; nucleotides not matched to a gene: 8. CDR3 DNA: TGTGCCATCAGTGTCGCGACAGGGGGATTTTCTGGGGCCAACGTCCTGACTTTC. This sequence encodes CAISVATGGFSGANVLTF.

V gene TRBV28 combines with J gene TRBJ1-1; a possible D gene is TRBD1 (6 bases). The CDR3 runs to 15 residues. Per germline, CDR1 MDHEN and CDR2 SYDVKM. V gave up 4 bases and J gave up 0 bases, with 12 bases separating them. The CDR3 reads CASSSPGDMNTEAFF. DNA for the CDR3: TGTGCCAGCAGTTCGCCAGGGGACATGAACACTGAAGCTTTCTTT.

This rearrangement joins TRBV27 to TRBJ2-1; possible D gene TRBD2, 5 bases. Germline-derived CDR1 and CDR2 are MNHEY and SMNVEV (reference sequence). Deletions cut 3 bases from V and 6 bases from J, with 18 bases between. The CDR3 sequence is 16 residues long. The CDR3 bases are TGTGCCAGCAGTTTTCGCGCTGGGCCTACTAGCAATGAGCAGTTCTTC. Protein: CASSFRAGPTSNEQFF.

The chain links TRBV18 to TRBJ1-4; unclear D gene. Germline loops: CDR1 KGHSH, CDR2 LQKENI. The CDR3 length is 15 residues. V lost 5 bases, J lost 0 bases, and 10 bases lay in between. The CDR3 is CASSAGLATNEKLFF. Written as DNA, the CDR3 is TGTGCCAGCTCAGCGGGCCTAGCAACTAATGAAAAACTGTTTTTT.

This chain uses TRBV5-1 with TRBJ1-1; 9 bases are a match to TRBD1. The junction had 4 bases not matched to a gene; V was cut back by 3 bases and J by 4 bases. From germline, CDR1 is SGHRS and CDR2 YFSETQ. The CDR3 is made up of 14 amino acids. CDR3 sequence reads: CASSSTTGGTEAFF. CDR3 bases: TGCGCCAGCAGCTCAACGACAGGGGGCACTGAAGCTTTCTTT.